The clone carrying this TCR beta chain was observed many times. Time point given: patch test 3, about 24 weeks after DPC sensitization. Indicated treatment: therapeutic diphenylcyclopropenone sensitization with weekly scalp DPC. Using its own MiXCR run on the RACE reads, TCRdb lists one record per CDR3 protein. The data hold over 65,000 distinct CDR3 sequences, with around 10% observed a single time. This record belongs to a study of human T cells and chemical hapten exposure. At the level of the study: 0.01% DPC was applied to the upper back in patch tests, which were read at 6 days.

This CDR3 spans 16 amino acids. V dropped 1 base and J dropped 0 bases, with 16 bases sitting between them. Germline-derived CDR1 and CDR2 are DFQATT and SNEGSKA (reference sequence). V is TRBV20-1 and J is TRBJ2-7; D gene uncertain. This sample comprised whole blood, obtained in connection with sensitization to the hapten diphenylcyclopropenone (DPC). The source of this sequence is a woman in her forties or fifties with alopecia areata. Some clones in this sample may be carry-over from other donors' samples. The CDR3 protein is CSARGYRATTSYEQYF. The CDR3, as DNA: TGCAGTGCTAGAGGGTACCGGGCCACTACCTCCTACGAGCAGTACTTC.